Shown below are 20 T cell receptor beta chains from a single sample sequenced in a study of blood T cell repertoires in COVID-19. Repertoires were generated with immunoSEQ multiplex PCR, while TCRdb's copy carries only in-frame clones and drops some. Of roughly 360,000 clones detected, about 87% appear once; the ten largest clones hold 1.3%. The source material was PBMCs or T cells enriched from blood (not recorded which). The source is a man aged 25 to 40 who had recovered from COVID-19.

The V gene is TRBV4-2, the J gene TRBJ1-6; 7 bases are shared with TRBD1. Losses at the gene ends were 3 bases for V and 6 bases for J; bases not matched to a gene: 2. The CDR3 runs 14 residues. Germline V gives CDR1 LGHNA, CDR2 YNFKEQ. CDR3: CASSQGQPNSPLHF. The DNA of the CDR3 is TGTGCCAGCAGCCAGGGACAGCCTAATTCACCCCTCCACTTT.

The DNA of the CDR3 is TGTGCCAGTAGTCGTCCGACAGGGACATCCGACGAGCAGTACTTC. As protein: CASSRPTGTSDEQYF. The chain uses TRBV19 and TRBJ2-7, with 7 bases lining up with TRBD1. This CDR3 has 15 residues. Germline trimming cut 5 bases from V and 5 bases from J; bases unmatched to any gene: 12. Per germline, CDR1 LNHDA and CDR2 SQIVND (reference sequence). Full variable domain (rest looked up from reference TRBV19 and TRBJ2-7): DGGITQSPKYLFRKEGQNVTLSCEQNLNHDAMYWYRQDPGQGLRLIYYSQIVNDFQKGDIAEGYSVSREKKESFPLTVTSAQKNPTAFYLCASSRPTGTSDEQYFGPGTRLTVT.

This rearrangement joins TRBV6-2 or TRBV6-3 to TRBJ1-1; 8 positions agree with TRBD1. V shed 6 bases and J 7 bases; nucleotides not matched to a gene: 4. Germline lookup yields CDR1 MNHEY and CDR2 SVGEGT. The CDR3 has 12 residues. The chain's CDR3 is CASSHGTGEAFF. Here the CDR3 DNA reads TGTGCCAGCAGCCACGGGACAGGTGAAGCTTTCTTT.

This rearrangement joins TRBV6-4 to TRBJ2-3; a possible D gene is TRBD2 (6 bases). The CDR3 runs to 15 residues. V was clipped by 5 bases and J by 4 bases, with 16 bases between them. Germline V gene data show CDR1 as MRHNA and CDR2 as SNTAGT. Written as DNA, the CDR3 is TGTGCCAGCAGTAGGAGCGGGCCTGGTGCAGATACGCAGTATTTT. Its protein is CASSRSGPGADTQYF.

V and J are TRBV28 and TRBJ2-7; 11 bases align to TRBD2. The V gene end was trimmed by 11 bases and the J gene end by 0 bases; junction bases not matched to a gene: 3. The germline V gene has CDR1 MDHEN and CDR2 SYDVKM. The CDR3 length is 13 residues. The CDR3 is CAGGTSGSYEQYF. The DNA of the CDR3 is TGTGCCGGGGGGACTAGCGGCTCCTACGAGCAGTACTTC.

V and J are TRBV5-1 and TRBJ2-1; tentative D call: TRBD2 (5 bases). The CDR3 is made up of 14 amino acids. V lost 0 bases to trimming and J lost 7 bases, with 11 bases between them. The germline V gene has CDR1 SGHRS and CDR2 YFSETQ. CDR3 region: CASSLEVTGNEQFF. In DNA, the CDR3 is TGCGCCAGCAGCTTGGAAGTGACGGGGAATGAGCAGTTCTTC.

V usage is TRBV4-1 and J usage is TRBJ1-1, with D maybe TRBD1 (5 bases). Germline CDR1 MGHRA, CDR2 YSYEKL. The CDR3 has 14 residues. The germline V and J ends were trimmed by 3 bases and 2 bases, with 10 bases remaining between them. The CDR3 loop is CASSHPGANTEAFF. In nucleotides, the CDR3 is TGCGCCAGCAGCCACCCTGGGGCAAACACTGAAGCTTTCTTT.

In DNA, the CDR3 is TGCAGTGCTAGTCCATGGACACCAGGGGCAGATACGCAGTATTTT. Translating it yields CSASPWTPGADTQYF. V usage is TRBV20-1 and J usage is TRBJ2-3; D is possibly TRBD1 (6 bases). Per the germline V gene, CDR1 is DFQATT and CDR2 is SNEGSKA (reference sequence). The CDR3 is 15 amino acids. Trimming shortened V by 3 bases and J by 4 bases, and 17 bases separated the two germline ends.

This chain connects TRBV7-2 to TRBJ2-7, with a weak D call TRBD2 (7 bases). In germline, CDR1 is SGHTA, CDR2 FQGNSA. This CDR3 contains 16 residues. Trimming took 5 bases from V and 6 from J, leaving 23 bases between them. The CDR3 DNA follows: TGTGCCAGCAGCCTGGGCCATGAAGGGCGGGGGCGCGAGCAGTACTTC. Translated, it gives CASSLGHEGRGREQYF.

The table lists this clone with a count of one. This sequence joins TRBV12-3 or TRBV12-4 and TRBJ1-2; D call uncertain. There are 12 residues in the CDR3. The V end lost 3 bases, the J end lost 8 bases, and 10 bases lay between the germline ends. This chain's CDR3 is CASSFREAGYTF. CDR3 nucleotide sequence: TGTGCCAGCAGTTTTAGGGAGGCAGGCTACACCTTC.

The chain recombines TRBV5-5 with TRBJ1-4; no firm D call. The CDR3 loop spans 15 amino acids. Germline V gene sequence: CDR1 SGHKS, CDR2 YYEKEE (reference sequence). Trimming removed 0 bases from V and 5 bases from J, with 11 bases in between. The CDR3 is CASSLGGQTNEKLFF. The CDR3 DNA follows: TGTGCCAGCAGCTTGGGTGGGCAGACGAATGAAAAACTGTTTTTT. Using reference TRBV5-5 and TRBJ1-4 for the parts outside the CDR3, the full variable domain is DAGVTQSPTHLIKTRGQQVTLRCSPISGHKSVSWYQQVLGQGPQFIFQYYEKEERGRGNFPDRFSARQFPNYSSELNVNALLLGDSALYLCASSLGGQTNEKLFFGSGTQLSVL.

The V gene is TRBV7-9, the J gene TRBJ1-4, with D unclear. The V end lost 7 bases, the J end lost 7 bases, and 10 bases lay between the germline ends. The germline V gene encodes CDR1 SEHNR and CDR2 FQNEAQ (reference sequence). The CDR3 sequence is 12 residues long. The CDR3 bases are TGTGCCAGCACCCTGACGGGTGAAAAACTGTTTTTT. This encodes CASTLTGEKLFF.

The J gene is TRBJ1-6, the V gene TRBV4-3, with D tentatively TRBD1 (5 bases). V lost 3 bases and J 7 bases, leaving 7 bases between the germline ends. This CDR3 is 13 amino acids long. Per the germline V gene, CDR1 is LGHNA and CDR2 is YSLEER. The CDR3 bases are TGCGCCAGCAGCCAGACAGAGAATTCACCCCTCCACTTT. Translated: CASSQTENSPLHF.

CDR3 coding DNA: TGTGCCAGCAGCTTAGTAGGCGGGGGGAACTCTGGGGCCAACGTCCTGACTTTC. Protein: CASSLVGGGNSGANVLTF. The rearrangement links TRBV7-8 to TRBJ2-6, with 8 bases lining up with TRBD2. J was trimmed by 0 bases and V by 1 base; bases with no gene match: 5. This CDR3 comprises 18 residues. Germline CDR1 SGHVS, CDR2 FQNEAQ.

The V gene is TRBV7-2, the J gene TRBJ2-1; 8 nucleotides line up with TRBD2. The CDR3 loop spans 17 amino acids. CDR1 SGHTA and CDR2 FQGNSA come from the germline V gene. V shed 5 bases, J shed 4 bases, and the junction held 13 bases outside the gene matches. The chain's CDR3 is CASSPSRGGQKYNEQFF. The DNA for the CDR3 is TGTGCCAGCAGCCCTAGTCGGGGGGGGCAAAAATACAATGAGCAGTTCTTC.

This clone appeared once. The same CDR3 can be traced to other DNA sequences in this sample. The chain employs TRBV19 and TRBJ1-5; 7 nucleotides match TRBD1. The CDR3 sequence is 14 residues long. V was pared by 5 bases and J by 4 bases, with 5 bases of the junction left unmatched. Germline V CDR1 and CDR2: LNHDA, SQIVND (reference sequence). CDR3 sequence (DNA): TGTGCCAGTAGTCCGCAACAGGGGAATCAGCCCCAGCATTTT. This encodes CASSPQQGNQPQHF.

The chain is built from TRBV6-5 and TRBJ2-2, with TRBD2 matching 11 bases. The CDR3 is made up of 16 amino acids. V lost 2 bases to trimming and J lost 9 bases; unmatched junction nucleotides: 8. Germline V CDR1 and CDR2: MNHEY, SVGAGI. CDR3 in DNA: TGTGCCAGCAGTTACAGTCTAGCGGGGGGCGCCCGGGAGCTGTTTTTT. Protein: CASSYSLAGGARELFF.

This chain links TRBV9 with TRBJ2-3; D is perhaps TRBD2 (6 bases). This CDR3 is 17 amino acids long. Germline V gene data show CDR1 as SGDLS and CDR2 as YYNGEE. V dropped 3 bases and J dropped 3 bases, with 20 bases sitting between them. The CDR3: CASSAESFGEETDTQYF. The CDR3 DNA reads TGTGCCAGCAGCGCCGAAAGTTTTGGGGAGGAAACAGATACGCAGTATTTT. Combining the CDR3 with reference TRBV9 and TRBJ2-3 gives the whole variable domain DSGVTQTPKHLITATGQRVTLRCSPRSGDLSVYWYQQSLDQGLQFLIQYYNGEERAKGNILERFSAQQFPDLHSELNLSSLELGDSALYFCASSAESFGEETDTQYFGPGTRLTVL.

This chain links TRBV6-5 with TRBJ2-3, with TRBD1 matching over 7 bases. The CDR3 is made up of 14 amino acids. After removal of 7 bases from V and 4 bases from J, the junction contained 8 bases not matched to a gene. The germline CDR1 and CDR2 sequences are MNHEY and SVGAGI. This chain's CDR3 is CASKTGMTADTQYF. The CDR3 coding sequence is TGTGCCAGCAAGACAGGGATGACCGCAGATACGCAGTATTTT.

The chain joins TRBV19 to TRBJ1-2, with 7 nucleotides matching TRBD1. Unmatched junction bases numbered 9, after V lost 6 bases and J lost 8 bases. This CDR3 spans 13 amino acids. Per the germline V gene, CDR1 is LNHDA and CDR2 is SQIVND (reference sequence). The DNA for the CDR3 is TGTGCCAGTAGGGGACAGATGGTGCTCGGCTACACCTTC. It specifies CASRGQMVLGYTF.